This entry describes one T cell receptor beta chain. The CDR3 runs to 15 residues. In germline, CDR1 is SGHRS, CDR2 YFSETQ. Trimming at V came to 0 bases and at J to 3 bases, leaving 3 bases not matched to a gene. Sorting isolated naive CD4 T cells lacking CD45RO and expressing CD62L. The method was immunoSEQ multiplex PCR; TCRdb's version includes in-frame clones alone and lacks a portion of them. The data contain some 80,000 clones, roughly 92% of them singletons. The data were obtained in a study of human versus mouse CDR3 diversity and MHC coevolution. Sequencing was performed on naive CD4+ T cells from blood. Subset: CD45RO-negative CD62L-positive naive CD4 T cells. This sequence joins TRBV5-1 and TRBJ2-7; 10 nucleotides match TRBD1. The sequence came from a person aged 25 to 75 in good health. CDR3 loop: CASSLATGGLYEQYF. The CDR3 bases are TGCGCCAGCAGCTTGGCGACAGGGGGCCTCTACGAGCAGTACTTC.